The 4 T cell receptor beta chains given below trace back to one sample, sequenced in a study of radiation and T cells in renal cell carcinoma. The protocol was immunoSEQ multiplex PCR, while the TCRdb copy is restricted to in-frame clones and leaves out a portion. The profile shows approximately 9,400 clones, over 50% of them singletons. As for treatment: treatment-naive control, cytoreductive nephrectomy. This material consisted of tumor tissue, taken from a patient whose treatment was nephrectomy without radiotherapy. These receptors were obtained from a man between 35 and 55 years old with renal cell carcinoma.

The V and J genes are TRBV27 and TRBJ1-1, with TRBD1 as a possible D gene (6 bases). V lost 5 bases, J lost 1 base, and 14 bases lay in between. The CDR3 runs 15 residues. In germline, CDR1 is MNHEY, CDR2 SMNVEV (reference sequence). CDR3 in DNA: TGTGCCAGCAGTCCTTTAGGACAGACGAACACTGAAGCTTTCTTT. Encoded protein: CASSPLGQTNTEAFF.

The chain carries TRBV4-3 and TRBJ2-6; D is uncertain. This CDR3 is built from 14 residues. Per germline, CDR1 LGHNA and CDR2 YSLEER. Trimming pared 0 bases from V and 0 bases from J, leaving 0 bases between. The CDR3 sequence: CASSQDSGANVLTF. The CDR3 nucleotides are TGCGCCAGCAGCCAAGACTCTGGGGCCAACGTCCTGACTTTC.

This rearrangement joins TRBV5-1 to TRBJ2-3; tentatively, D is TRBD1 (5 bases). Germline V lookup: CDR1 SGHRS, CDR2 YFSETQ. The CDR3 runs to 14 residues. V lost 0 bases to trimming and J lost 4 bases, with 9 bases between them. CDR3 residues: CASSLAGFPDTQYF. As DNA, the CDR3 is TGCGCCAGCAGCTTGGCAGGGTTTCCAGATACGCAGTATTTT.

This sequence joins TRBV14 and TRBJ2-5, with 9 bases fitting TRBD2. Germline assignment: CDR1 SGHDN and CDR2 FVKESK. This CDR3 spans 15 amino acids. With V trimmed by 4 bases and J by 5 bases, 8 bases remained unmatched. This chain's CDR3 is CASSLGLAGRETQYF. The CDR3 nucleotides read TGTGCCAGCAGCCTAGGGCTAGCGGGAAGGGAGACCCAGTACTTC.